The following is a TCR beta chain sequence with its context. The antigen is unknown. V lost 1 base and J 2 bases, leaving 15 bases between the germline ends. Looked up from germline, CDR1 is WNHNN and CDR2 is SYGVQD (reference sequence). The CDR3 length is 16 residues. The data stem from a study of cytomegalovirus exposure and HLA in healthy donors. The study, taken as a whole, reports: Specificity for CMV antigens was confirmed in vitro for a few of the CMV-associated chains. The study listed approximately 170 cytomegalovirus-associated TCR beta chains.

TCRdb's copy holds only in-frame clones and misses some; the assay was immunoSEQ multiplex PCR. The sample lists approximately 200,000 clones; about 81% were seen once. The rearrangement joins TRBV10-1 to TRBJ2-7; perhaps TRBD1 as D (6 bases). Sequenced material: PBMCs. The sequence came from a woman aged 25 to 45 in good health and CMV-seronegative. CDR3 loop: CASSEWGRGPPYEQYF. As DNA, the CDR3 is TGCGCCAGCAGTGAGTGGGGCAGGGGTCCTCCCTACGAGCAGTACTTC.